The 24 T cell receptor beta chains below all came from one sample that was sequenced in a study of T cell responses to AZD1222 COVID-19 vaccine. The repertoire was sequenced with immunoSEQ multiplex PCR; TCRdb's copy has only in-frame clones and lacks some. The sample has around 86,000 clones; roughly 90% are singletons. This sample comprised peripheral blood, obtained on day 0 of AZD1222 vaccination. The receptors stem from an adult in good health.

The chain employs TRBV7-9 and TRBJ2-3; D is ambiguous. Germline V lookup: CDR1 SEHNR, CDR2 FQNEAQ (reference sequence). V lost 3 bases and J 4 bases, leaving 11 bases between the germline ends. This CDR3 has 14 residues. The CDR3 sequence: CASSFVADSDTQYF. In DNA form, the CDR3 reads TGTGCCAGCAGCTTCGTCGCCGATTCAGATACGCAGTATTTT.

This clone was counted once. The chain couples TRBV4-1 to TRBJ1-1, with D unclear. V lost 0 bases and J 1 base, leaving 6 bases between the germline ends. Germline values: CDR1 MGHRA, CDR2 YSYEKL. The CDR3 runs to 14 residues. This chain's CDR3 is CASSQEAGNTEAFF. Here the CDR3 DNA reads TGCGCCAGCAGCCAAGAGGCGGGGAACACTGAAGCTTTCTTT.

This CDR3 reads CASSPGQGATYEQYF. DNA for the CDR3: TGTGCCAGCAGCCCAGGACAGGGGGCGACTTACGAGCAGTACTTC. The chain employs TRBV11-3 and TRBJ2-7; TRBD1 agrees at 11 bases. Germline trimming cut 5 bases from V and 4 bases from J; bases unmatched to any gene: 7. The CDR3 spans 15 residues. Per the germline V gene, CDR1 is SGHNT and CDR2 is YENEEA.

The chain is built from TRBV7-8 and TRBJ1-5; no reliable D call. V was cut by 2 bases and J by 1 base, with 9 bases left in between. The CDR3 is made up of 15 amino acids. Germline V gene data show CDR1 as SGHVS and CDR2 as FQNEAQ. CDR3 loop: CASSLTTVSNQPQHF. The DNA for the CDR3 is TGTGCCAGCAGCTTAACAACAGTAAGCAATCAGCCCCAGCATTTT.

As DNA, the CDR3 is TGTGCCAGTACCCCCCGGGACGGGGTATGGTCACCCCTCCACTTT. As protein: CASTPRDGVWSPLHF. The rearrangement uses TRBV19 and TRBJ1-6; tentative D call: TRBD1 (5 bases). Trimming shortened V by 7 bases and J by 10 bases, and 20 bases separated the two germline ends. Germline-derived CDR1 and CDR2 are LNHDA and SQIVND (reference sequence). The CDR3 consists of 15 residues.

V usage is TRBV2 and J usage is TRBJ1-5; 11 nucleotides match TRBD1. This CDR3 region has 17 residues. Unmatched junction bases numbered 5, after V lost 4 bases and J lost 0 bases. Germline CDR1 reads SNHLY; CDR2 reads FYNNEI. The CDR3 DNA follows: TGTGCCAGCAGTGGGACAGGGGGCCTATATAGCAATCAGCCCCAGCATTTT. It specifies CASSGTGGLYSNQPQHF.

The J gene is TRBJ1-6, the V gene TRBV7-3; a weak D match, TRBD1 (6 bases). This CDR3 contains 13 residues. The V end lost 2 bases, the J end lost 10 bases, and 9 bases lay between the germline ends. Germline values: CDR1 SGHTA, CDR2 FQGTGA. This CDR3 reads CASSLGGGSPLHF. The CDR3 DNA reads TGTGCCAGCAGCTTAGGTGGGGGCTCACCCCTCCACTTT.

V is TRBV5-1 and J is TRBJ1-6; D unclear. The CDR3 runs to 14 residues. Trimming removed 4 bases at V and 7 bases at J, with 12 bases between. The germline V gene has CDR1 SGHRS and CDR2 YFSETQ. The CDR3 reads CASSTATANSPLHF. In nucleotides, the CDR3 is TGCGCCAGCAGCACTGCGACGGCAAATTCACCCCTCCACTTT.

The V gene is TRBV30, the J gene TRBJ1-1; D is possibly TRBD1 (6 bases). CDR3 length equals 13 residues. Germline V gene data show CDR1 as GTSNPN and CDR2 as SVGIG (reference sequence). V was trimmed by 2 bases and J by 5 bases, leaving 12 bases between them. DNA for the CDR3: TGTGCCTGGAGTCCACAGGGCGAAACTGAAGCTTTCTTT. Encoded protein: CAWSPQGETEAFF.

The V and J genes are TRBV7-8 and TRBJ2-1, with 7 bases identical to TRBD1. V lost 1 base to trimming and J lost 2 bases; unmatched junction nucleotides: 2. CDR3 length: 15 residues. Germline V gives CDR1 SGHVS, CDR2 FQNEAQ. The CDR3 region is CASSLGGGAYNEQFF. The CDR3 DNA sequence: TGTGCCAGCAGCTTAGGAGGGGGCGCCTACAATGAGCAGTTCTTC.

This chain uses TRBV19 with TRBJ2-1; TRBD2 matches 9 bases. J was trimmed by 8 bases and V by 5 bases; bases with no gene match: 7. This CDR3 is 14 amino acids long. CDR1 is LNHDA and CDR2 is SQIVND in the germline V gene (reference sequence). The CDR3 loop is CASSSAGGIDEQFF. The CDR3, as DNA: TGTGCCAGTAGTTCGGCGGGGGGGATAGATGAGCAGTTCTTC.

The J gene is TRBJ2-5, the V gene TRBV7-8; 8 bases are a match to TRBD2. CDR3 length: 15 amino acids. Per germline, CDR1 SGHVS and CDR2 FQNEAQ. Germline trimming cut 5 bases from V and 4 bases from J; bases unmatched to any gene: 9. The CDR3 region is CASSPRGGAPETQYF. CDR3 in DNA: TGTGCCAGCAGCCCCCGGGGGGGGGCGCCAGAGACCCAGTACTTC.

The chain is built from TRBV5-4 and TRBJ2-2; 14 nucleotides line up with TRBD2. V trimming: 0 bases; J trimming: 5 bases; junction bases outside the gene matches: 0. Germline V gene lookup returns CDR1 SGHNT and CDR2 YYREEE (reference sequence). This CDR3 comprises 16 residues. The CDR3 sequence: CASSLGLAGGTGELFF. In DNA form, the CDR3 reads TGTGCCAGCAGCTTGGGACTAGCGGGGGGGACCGGGGAGCTGTTTTTT.

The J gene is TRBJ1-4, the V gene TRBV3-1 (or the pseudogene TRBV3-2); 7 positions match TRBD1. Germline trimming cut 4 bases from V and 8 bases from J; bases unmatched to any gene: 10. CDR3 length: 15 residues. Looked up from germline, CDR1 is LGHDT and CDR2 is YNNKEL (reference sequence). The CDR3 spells CASSPPSRGEEKLFF. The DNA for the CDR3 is TGTGCCAGCAGCCCCCCTAGCAGGGGGGAAGAAAAACTGTTTTTT.

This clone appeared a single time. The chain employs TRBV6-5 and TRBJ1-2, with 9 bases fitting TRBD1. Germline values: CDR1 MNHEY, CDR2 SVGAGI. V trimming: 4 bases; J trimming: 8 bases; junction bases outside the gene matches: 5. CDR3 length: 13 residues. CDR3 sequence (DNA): TGTGCCAGCAGTTCACCCGGGACAGGGGGCTACACCTTC. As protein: CASSSPGTGGYTF.

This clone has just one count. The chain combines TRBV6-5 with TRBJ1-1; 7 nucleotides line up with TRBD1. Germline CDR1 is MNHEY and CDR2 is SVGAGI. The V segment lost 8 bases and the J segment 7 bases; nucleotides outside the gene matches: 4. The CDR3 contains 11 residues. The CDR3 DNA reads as TGTGCCAGCTTCAGGGGGGGTGAAGCTTTCTTT. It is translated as CASFRGGEAFF.

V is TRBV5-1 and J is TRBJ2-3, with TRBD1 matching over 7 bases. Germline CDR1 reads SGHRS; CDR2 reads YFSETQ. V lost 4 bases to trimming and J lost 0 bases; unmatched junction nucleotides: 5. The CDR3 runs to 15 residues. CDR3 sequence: CASSPLRGSTDTQYF. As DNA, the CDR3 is TGCGCCAGCAGCCCACTCAGGGGGAGCACAGATACGCAGTATTTT.

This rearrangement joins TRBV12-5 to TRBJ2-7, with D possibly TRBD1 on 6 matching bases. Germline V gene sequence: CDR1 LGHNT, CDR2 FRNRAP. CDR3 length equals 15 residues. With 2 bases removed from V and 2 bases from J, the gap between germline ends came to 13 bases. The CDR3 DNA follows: TGTGCTAGTGGTTTGCCCCCGGACAGAGCCTACGAGCAGTACTTC. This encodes CASGLPPDRAYEQYF. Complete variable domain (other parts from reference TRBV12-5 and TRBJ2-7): DARVTQTPRHKVTEMGQEVTMRCQPILGHNTVFWYRQTMMQGLELLAYFRNRAPLDDSGMPKDRFSAEMPDATLATLKIQPSEPRDSAVYFCASGLPPDRAYEQYFGPGTRLTVT.

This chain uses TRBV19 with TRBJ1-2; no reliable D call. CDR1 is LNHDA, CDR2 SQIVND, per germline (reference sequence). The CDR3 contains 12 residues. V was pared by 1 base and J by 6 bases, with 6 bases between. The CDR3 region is CASSIGFDGYTF. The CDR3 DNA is TGTGCCAGTAGTATAGGGTTCGATGGCTACACCTTC.

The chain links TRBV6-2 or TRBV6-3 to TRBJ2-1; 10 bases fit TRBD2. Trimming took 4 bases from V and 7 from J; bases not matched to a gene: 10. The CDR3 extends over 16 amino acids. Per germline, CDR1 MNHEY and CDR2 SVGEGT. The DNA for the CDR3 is TGTGCCAGCAGTTCTGTTCAAGCGGGGGGGATGAATGAGCAGTTCTTC. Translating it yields CASSSVQAGGMNEQFF.

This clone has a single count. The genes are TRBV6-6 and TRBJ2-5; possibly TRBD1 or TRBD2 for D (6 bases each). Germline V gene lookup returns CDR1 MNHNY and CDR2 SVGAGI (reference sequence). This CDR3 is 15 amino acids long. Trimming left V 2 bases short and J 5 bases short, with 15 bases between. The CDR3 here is CASSYEGGVVETQYF. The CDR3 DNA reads TGTGCCAGCAGTTACGAGGGGGGAGTAGTGGAGACCCAGTACTTC.

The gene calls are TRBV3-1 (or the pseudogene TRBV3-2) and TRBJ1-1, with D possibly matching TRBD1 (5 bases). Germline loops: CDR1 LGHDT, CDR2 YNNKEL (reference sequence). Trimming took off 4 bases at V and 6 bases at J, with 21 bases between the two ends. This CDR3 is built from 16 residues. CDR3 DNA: TGTGCCAGCAGCCCACAGAGGTGGGGGGGTGGCCCTGAAGCTTTCTTT. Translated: CASSPQRWGGGPEAFF.

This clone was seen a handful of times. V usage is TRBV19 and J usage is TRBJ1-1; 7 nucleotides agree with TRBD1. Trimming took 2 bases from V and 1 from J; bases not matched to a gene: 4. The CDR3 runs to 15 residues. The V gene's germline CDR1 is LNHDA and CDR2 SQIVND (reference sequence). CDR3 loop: CASSIPTGENTEAFF. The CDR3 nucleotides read TGTGCCAGTAGTATACCAACAGGGGAGAACACTGAAGCTTTCTTT.

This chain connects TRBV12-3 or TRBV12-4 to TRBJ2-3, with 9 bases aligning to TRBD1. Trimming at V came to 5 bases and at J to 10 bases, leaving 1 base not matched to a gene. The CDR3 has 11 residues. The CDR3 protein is CASSRDRAQYF. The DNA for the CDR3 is TGTGCCAGCAGTCGGGACAGGGCGCAGTATTTT.